Listed below are T cell receptor beta chains from one sample, sequenced in a study of blood T cells in healthy people across ages. TCRdb called the 5' RACE reads again in MiXCR, with one record for every CDR3 protein. The sample has about 1 million distinct CDR3 sequences; 35% to 55% are singletons. Sequenced sample: blood. The receptor source for this set is a woman aged 60 to 75 in good health. CDR3s include the opening cysteine and the closing phenylalanine or tryptophan. The D gene is left open where the match is weak. Clone sizes are given selectively: once, few, many, or a class where the clone is expanded.

j_call clone_size v_call d_call cdr3_nt cdr3_aa
TRBJ2-1 NA TRBV27 NA TGTGCCAGCAGTACAGGGAGGGATGAGCAGTTCTTC CASSTGRDEQFF
TRBJ2-1 NA TRBV15 TRBD1 TGTGCCACCAGCAGAGATATTCCAGGGGGTAGTTTTAATGAGCAGTTCTTC CATSRDIPGGSFNEQFF
TRBJ2-1 few TRBV18 TRBD2 TGTGCCAGCTCACCATACCCGGCTAGCGGGAGCAATGAGCAGTTCTTC CASSPYPASGSNEQFF
TRBJ1-1 NA TRBV20-1 NA TGCAGTGAGGGGCGGGGCACTGAAGCTTTCTTT CSEGRGTEAFF
TRBJ1-2 NA TRBV28 TRBD1 TGTGCCAGCAGTGTAAACAGGGGATGGAGAAGTGGCTACACCTTC CASSVNRGWRSGYTF
TRBJ2-2 NA TRBV4-2 TRBD1 TGTGCCAGCAGCCAAGATCGCAGGGGGTCCGGGGAGCTGTTTTTT CASSQDRRGSGELFF
TRBJ2-5 many TRBV20-1 TRBD1 TGCAGTGCAATGACCGGGACAGGAGGGTTCATAGAGACCCAGTACTTC CSAMTGTGGFIETQYF
TRBJ2-7 few TRBV29-1 NA TGCAGCGTTGTAAAAGGGGCGAGTGGCGAGCAGTACTTC CSVVKGASGEQYF
TRBJ2-1 NA TRBV6-5 NA TGTGCCAGCAGTCGGCATGGGGGGAGCTCCTACAATGAGCAGTTCTTC CASSRHGGSSYNEQFF
TRBJ2-1 NA TRBV18 TRBD2 TGTGCCAGCTCACCAGTTCGAGCGGGGGCTTACAATGAGCAGTTCTTC CASSPVRAGAYNEQFF
TRBJ2-1 once TRBV5-1 NA TGCGCCAGCACCCTAGGGTCCTACAATGAGCAGTTCTTC CASTLGSYNEQFF
TRBJ2-3 few TRBV5-1 TRBD2 TGCGCCAGCAGCTTGGTGGGACTAGCGTCTCCGACCTTCACAGATACGCAGTATTTT CASSLVGLASPTFTDTQYF
TRBJ1-2 few TRBV7-9 NA TGTGCCAGCAGCCCCTCAGGGGACTCCTATGGCTACACCTTC CASSPSGDSYGYTF
TRBJ2-7 many TRBV7-2 TRBD1 TGTGCCAGCAGCTTAGTTGGTGCAGGGGGCCTATACGAGCAGTACTTC CASSLVGAGGLYEQYF
TRBJ2-4 few TRBV24-1 TRBD1 TGTGCCACCAGTGACCTTGGACAGGGAGGACAGCAGTACTTC CATSDLGQGGQQYF
TRBJ2-5 once TRBV11-2 NA TGTGCCAGCAGCTTTTTCCGACGAGAACAGTACTTC CASSFFRREQYF
TRBJ2-7 many TRBV15 NA TGTGCCACCAGCAGAGGACTAGCCTACGAGCAGTACTTC CATSRGLAYEQYF
TRBJ2-2 NA TRBV4-2 NA TGTGCCAGCAGCCAAGTTTGGGACACGAACACCGGGGAGCTGTTTTTT CASSQVWDTNTGELFF
TRBJ2-5 NA TRBV28 TRBD2 TGTGCCAGCAGTTTATATGGGTCCCCGGGACTAGCGGGAGAAGAGACCCGGTACTTC CASSLYGSPGLAGEETRYF
TRBJ2-7 few TRBV2 NA TGTGCCAGCAGCCCCCGGAGGGGAGGTTACGAGCAGTACTTC CASSPRRGGYEQYF
TRBJ2-2 NA TRBV27 NA TGTGCCAGCAAGGGAGAAGCTGGGGAGCTGTTTTTT CASKGEAGELFF
TRBJ2-3 many TRBV12-3/TRBV12-4 NA TGTGCCAGCAGGGAGGGGGCAGATACGCAGTATTTT CASREGADTQYF
TRBJ2-5 once TRBV30 TRBD2 TGTGCCTGGAGTAAAGCAGGGAGGGGAGAGACCCAGTACTTC CAWSKAGRGETQYF
TRBJ2-4 few TRBV12-3/TRBV12-4 NA TGTGCCAGCAGTTTTTTCCTGGCGGGATGGAAAAACATTCAGTACTTC CASSFFLAGWKNIQYF
TRBJ1-5 NA TRBV15 TRBD1 TGTGCCACCAGCAGCAGGACAGGGGACCAGCCCCAGCATTTT CATSSRTGDQPQHF
TRBJ2-3 NA TRBV9 TRBD2 TGTGCCAGCAGCGCCGGACTAGCGGGGGGGTCGAGCACAGATACGCAGTATTTT CASSAGLAGGSSTDTQYF
TRBJ2-1 NA TRBV12-3/TRBV12-4 NA TGTGCCAGCAGGGGCCCTACCAGCGTAGGTGAGCAGTTCTTC CASRGPTSVGEQFF
TRBJ2-3 NA TRBV20-1 NA TGCAGTGCTAGATTCGGCCAGCAGGGGGATACGCAGTATTTT CSARFGQQGDTQYF
TRBJ1-5 few TRBV12-3/TRBV12-4 NA TGTGCCAGCAGTCCGAGGGATAGCAATCAGCCCCAGCATTTT CASSPRDSNQPQHF
TRBJ2-1 NA TRBV24-1 NA TGTGCCACCAGTGATTTGACGACCACCACCAATGAGCAGTTCTTC CATSDLTTTTNEQFF
TRBJ1-2 NA TRBV6-2/TRBV6-3 NA TGTGCCAGCAGTCGAGGCCCGCCTAACTATGGCTACACCTTC CASSRGPPNYGYTF
TRBJ2-5 NA TRBV25-1 TRBD2 TGTGCCAGCGGGGGACTAGCGGGAGTTGAGACCCAGTACTTC CASGGLAGVETQYF
TRBJ2-2 few TRBV29-1 TRBD2 TGCAGCGTAGGACTAGCGGGTATAGGGAACACCGGGGAGCTGTTTTTT CSVGLAGIGNTGELFF
TRBJ1-1 few TRBV6-5 NA TGTGCCAGCAGTCCGGGAGGGGACACTGAAGCTTTCTTT CASSPGGDTEAFF
TRBJ1-2 NA TRBV6-1 TRBD1 TGTGCCAGTAAAACCGGACAGGGTGAGAACTATGGCTACACCTTC CASKTGQGENYGYTF
TRBJ2-6 once TRBV6-5 TRBD2 TGTGCCAGCAGTTTGTATTCACTAGCGGGAGCTGGGGCCAACGTCCTGACTTTC CASSLYSLAGAGANVLTF
TRBJ2-3 NA TRBV20-1 TRBD2 TGCAGTGCTAGAGATAGGACAGCGGGAGGAGCGACAGATACGCAGTATTTT CSARDRTAGGATDTQYF
TRBJ2-5 NA TRBV7-9 NA TGTGCCAGCATCCGTCTCAGGGGAGGCCAAGAGACCCAGTACTTC CASIRLRGGQETQYF
TRBJ2-7 few TRBV2 NA TGTGCCGGTAGGGAAGGGTCCTACGAGCAGTACTTC CAGREGSYEQYF
TRBJ2-3 NA TRBV12-3/TRBV12-4 TRBD2 TGTGCCAGCAACCTTAGCGGGAGAACAGATACGCAGTATTTT CASNLSGRTDTQYF
TRBJ2-5 many TRBV2 TRBD1 TGTGCCAGCAGTTTTGACAGGGCAGAGACCCAGTACTTC CASSFDRAETQYF
TRBJ2-3 NA TRBV24-1 NA TGTGCCACCAGTGATTTCGGCTACGAAGGCACAGATACGCAGTATTTT CATSDFGYEGTDTQYF
TRBJ2-7 NA TRBV7-3 NA TGTGCCAGCAGTTCGCAGGGGAACTCCTACGAGCAGTACTTC CASSSQGNSYEQYF
TRBJ2-1 few TRBV10-3 TRBD1 TGTGCCATCAGTGGACAGGGGGCGATCAATGAGCAGTTCTTC CAISGQGAINEQFF
TRBJ2-7 few TRBV7-9 NA TGTGCCAGCAGCTCTCTTGGACAGACCTCCGTCTACGAGCAGTACTTC CASSSLGQTSVYEQYF
TRBJ2-7 NA TRBV20-1 TRBD2 TGCAGTGCGGCAGGGACTAGCGCCATGGGCGAGCAGTACTTC CSAAGTSAMGEQYF
TRBJ2-7 few TRBV20-1 TRBD2 TGCAGTGCTTCCGGGACTAGCGGGAGCTCCTACGAGCAGTACTTC CSASGTSGSSYEQYF
TRBJ2-5 many TRBV29-1 TRBD2 TGCAGCGTTCCCTTCGCGGGAGATGCAGAGACCCAGTACTTC CSVPFAGDAETQYF
TRBJ1-2 NA TRBV20-1 TRBD1 TGCAGTGAAGACAGGGGTGGCGACTATGGCTACACCTTC CSEDRGGDYGYTF
TRBJ2-1 few TRBV3-1 NA TGTGCCAGCAGCCAAGGGTGGCGGGATCGCGGTGAGCAGTTCTTC CASSQGWRDRGEQFF
TRBJ2-1 NA TRBV11-2 NA TGTGCCAGCAGCCACCGACGGGCGGGGCCTAACAATGAGCAGTTCTTC CASSHRRAGPNNEQFF
TRBJ2-7 NA TRBV28 TRBD2 TGTGCCAGCAGTCAATACCGGACTTTGCGGGAGGGCCGGTACGAACAGTACTTC CASSQYRTLREGRYEQYF
TRBJ2-5 NA TRBV7-2 TRBD2 TGTGCCAGCAGCCTCCCTCTAGCGGGAGCGGATGAGCAGTACTTC CASSLPLAGADEQYF
TRBJ2-1 NA TRBV14 TRBD2 TGTGCCAGCAGCCAAGATATCATTCCGGGAGGCCCACCCTACAATGAGCAGTTCTTC CASSQDIIPGGPPYNEQFF
TRBJ2-7 few TRBV5-1 TRBD1 TGCGCCAGCAGCAGACGACAGGGGGTCCACGAGCAGTACTTC CASSRRQGVHEQYF
TRBJ2-5 NA TRBV12-3/TRBV12-4 TRBD2 TGTGCCAGCAGAGAACTAGCGGGAGGAGAGACCCAGTACTTC CASRELAGGETQYF
TRBJ2-7 NA TRBV6-2/TRBV6-3 TRBD2 TGTGCCAGCAGTCCCGCTGCTGGCGGGAGGTACTACGAGCAGTACTTC CASSPAAGGRYYEQYF
TRBJ1-2 NA TRBV5-1 TRBD1 TGCGCCAGCCAAGGGGGCGGCTATGGCTACACCTTC CASQGGGYGYTF
TRBJ1-5 NA TRBV6-1 NA TGTGCCAGCAGTCGATCCATTAGCAATCAGCCCCAGCATTTT CASSRSISNQPQHF